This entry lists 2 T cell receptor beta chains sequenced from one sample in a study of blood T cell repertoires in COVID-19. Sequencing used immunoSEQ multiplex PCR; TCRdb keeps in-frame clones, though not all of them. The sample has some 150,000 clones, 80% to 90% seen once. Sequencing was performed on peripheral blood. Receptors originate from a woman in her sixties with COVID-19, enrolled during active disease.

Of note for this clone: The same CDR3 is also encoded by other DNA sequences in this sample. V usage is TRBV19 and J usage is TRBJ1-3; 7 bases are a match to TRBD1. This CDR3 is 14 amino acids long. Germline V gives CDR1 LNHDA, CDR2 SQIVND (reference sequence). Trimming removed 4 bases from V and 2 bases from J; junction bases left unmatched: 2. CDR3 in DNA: TGTGCCAGTAGTACCCAGGGGGCTGGAAACACCATATATTTT. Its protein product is CASSTQGAGNTIYF.

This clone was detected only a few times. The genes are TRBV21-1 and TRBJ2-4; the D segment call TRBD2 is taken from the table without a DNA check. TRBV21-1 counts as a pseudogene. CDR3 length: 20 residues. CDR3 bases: TGTGCCAGCCCGAAAGCGGGAGGGCTTCGGGTTAGGCCGGCCAAAAACATTCAGTACTTC. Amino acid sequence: CASPKAGGLRVRPAKNIQYF.